The clone carrying this T cell receptor beta chain was picked up many times. This entry comes from a study of blood T cell repertoires in COVID-19. The overall study: The cDNA or gDNA used as material had been derived from T cells, B-cell-depleted T cells, or PBMCs.

The V gene's germline CDR1 is LGHDT and CDR2 YNNKEL (reference sequence). Deletions cut 4 bases from V and 4 bases from J, with 10 bases between. CDR3 size: 13 residues. Per the study methods: Reference gene primers were amplified, and this amplification served to estimate nucleated cell counts. Assay: immunoSEQ multiplex PCR; the TCRdb copy retains only in-frame clones and omits some. V and J calls plus clone size are reproduced from that table; the DNA served to infer D and trimming. The table shows 180,000 or so clones, with 70% to 85% occurring only once. V is TRBV3-1 (or the pseudogene TRBV3-2) and J is TRBJ1-2; D not resolved. The source is a human donor with acute or convalescent COVID-19. The donor label of this sample is uncertain. The sequencing sample was made of peripheral blood. CDR3 DNA: TGTGCCAGCAGCCCCCGGGAGCTCTATGGCTACACCTTC. Encoded protein: CASSPRELYGYTF.